Below are 18 T cell receptor beta chains sequenced from a single sample in a study of T cells after yellow fever vaccination. TCRdb used MiXCR to reprocess the 5' RACE reads, holding one entry per CDR3 protein. The repertoire includes a few hundred thousand distinct CDR3 sequences, roughly 4% of them detected once, and less than 25% sits in the top ten. Sequenced material: PBMCs, taken 5 days after the yellow fever booster vaccination. The receptors here all came from a man aged 18 to 30 who received the YFV17D yellow fever vaccine.

This clonotype was detected many times. The chain couples TRBV6-5 to TRBJ2-7; a weak D match, TRBD2 (5 bases). Germline loops: CDR1 MNHEY, CDR2 SVGAGI. Trimming pared 0 bases from V and 6 bases from J, leaving 9 bases between. The CDR3 length is 13 residues. The CDR3 is CASSYSSGFEQYF. The DNA for the CDR3 is TGTGCCAGCAGTTACTCGAGCGGATTCGAGCAGTACTTC.

A few counts support this clonotype. The chain links TRBV7-8 to TRBJ2-5, with a possible D match to TRBD2 (5 bases). Germline CDR1 is SGHVS and CDR2 is FQNEAQ. The CDR3 has 14 amino acids. V lost 3 bases and J lost 5, with 13 bases in between. CDR3 sequence (DNA): TGTGCCAGCAGCTTGATGGTCGGGGATGAGACCCAGTACTTC. Protein sequence: CASSLMVGDETQYF.

In this sample, this clonotype turned up a few times. The rearrangement links TRBV11-2 to TRBJ2-2; tentatively, D is TRBD1 (6 bases). With 2 bases removed from V and 1 base from J, the gap between germline ends came to 8 bases. Germline V gives CDR1 SGHAT, CDR2 FQNNGV. CDR3 size: 15 residues. The CDR3 spells CASSLNRVNTGELFF. The CDR3 nucleotides are TGTGCCAGCAGCTTAAACAGGGTGAACACCGGGGAGCTGTTTTTT.

In this sample, this clonotype turned up many times. The V gene is TRBV11-3, the J gene TRBJ2-3; the D is unclear. Trimming pared 0 bases from V and 0 bases from J, leaving 4 bases between. CDR1 is SGHNT and CDR2 is YENEEA in the germline V gene. This CDR3 region has 14 residues. CDR3 protein: CASSLDGSTDTQYF. The CDR3 DNA is TGTGCCAGCAGCTTAGATGGCAGCACAGATACGCAGTATTTT.

The chain employs TRBV20-1 and TRBJ2-1; 8 bases are shared with TRBD2. The germline V gene has CDR1 DFQATT and CDR2 SNEGSKA (reference sequence). This CDR3 is built from 15 residues. The V segment lost 3 bases and the J segment 5 bases; nucleotides outside the gene matches: 9. The CDR3 coding sequence is TGCAGTGCTAGGTTCCCCCTAGCGGGCCACAATGAGCAGTTCTTC. As protein: CSARFPLAGHNEQFF.

The gene calls are TRBV20-1 and TRBJ2-5; maybe TRBD1 (6 bases). V lost 3 bases to trimming and J lost 8 bases, with 10 bases between them. This CDR3 region has 11 residues. Germline lookup yields CDR1 DFQATT and CDR2 SNEGSKA (reference sequence). Here the CDR3 DNA reads TGCAGTGCTAGTCCAGGGGCCACCCAGTACTTC. Protein product: CSASPGATQYF.

This clonotype has only a few counts. The J gene is TRBJ1-1, the V gene TRBV4-1; D may be TRBD1 (5 bases). CDR3 length: 15 residues. Germline V gives CDR1 MGHRA, CDR2 YSYEKL. The germline V and J ends were trimmed by 3 bases and 0 bases, with 11 bases remaining between them. This CDR3 reads CASSHEGTVNTEAFF. CDR3 sequence (DNA): TGCGCCAGCAGCCACGAAGGGACGGTGAACACTGAAGCTTTCTTT.

This clonotype was found a few times. This sequence joins TRBV21-1 and TRBJ2-4; the table's D call of TRBD1 was not tested on the DNA. TRBV21-1 is recorded as a pseudogene. The CDR3 spans 14 residues. CDR3: CASSKDRGQNIQYF. CDR3 bases: TGTGCCAGCAGCAAGGACAGGGGCCAAAACATTCAGTACTTC.

The chain carries TRBV27 and TRBJ1-5; the match to TRBD1 covers 8 bases. The junction had 11 bases not matched to a gene; V was cut back by 6 bases and J by 7 bases. The CDR3 runs 15 residues. The germline V gene encodes CDR1 MNHEY and CDR2 SMNVEV (reference sequence). CDR3 residues: CASRKDRGVYQPQHF. CDR3 nucleotides: TGTGCCAGCAGAAAAGACAGGGGAGTTTACCAGCCCCAGCATTTT.

This clonotype has a count of ten or more. The gene calls are TRBV6-5 and TRBJ1-2, with unresolved D. V lost 0 bases to trimming and J lost 8 bases, with 10 bases between them. Germline values: CDR1 MNHEY, CDR2 SVGAGI. The CDR3 contains 13 residues. For the CDR3, the DNA is TGTGCCAGCAGTTACTCGCGGGAAAGCGGCTACACCTTC. It is translated as CASSYSRESGYTF.

V gene TRBV7-9 combines with J gene TRBJ2-3, with 8 bases matching TRBD2. The CDR3 runs to 16 residues. The germline V gene encodes CDR1 SEHNR and CDR2 FQNEAQ (reference sequence). V shed 5 bases and J 2 bases; nucleotides not matched to a gene: 9. The CDR3 loop reads CASSPLTSEITDTQYF. CDR3 coding DNA: TGTGCCAGCAGCCCCCTGACTAGCGAGATCACAGATACGCAGTATTTT.

J is TRBJ2-7 and V is TRBV4-2, with TRBD1 identical over 7 bases. The CDR3 consists of 16 residues. The V gene end was trimmed by 0 bases and the J gene end by 5 bases; junction bases not matched to a gene: 10. Germline V gives CDR1 LGHNA, CDR2 YNFKEQ. CDR3 DNA: TGTGCCAGCAGCCAAGAAAGATTTGACAGGGTTGACGAGCAGTACGTC. Translated, it gives CASSQERFDRVDEQYV.

This clonotype was detected ten times or more. This chain links TRBV6-6 with TRBJ1-3, with 9 bases that match TRBD1. The V gene end was trimmed by 6 bases and the J gene end by 8 bases; junction bases not matched to a gene: 5. CDR3 length: 13 residues. Germline-derived CDR1 and CDR2 are MNHNY and SVGAGI (reference sequence). Here the CDR3 DNA reads TGTGCCAGCAGGGGGGGACAGGGCTACACCATATATTTT. Its translation: CASRGGQGYTIYF.

This chain uses TRBV5-1 with TRBJ2-1; D possibly corresponds to TRBD2 (5 bases). The CDR3 loop spans 12 amino acids. Trimming removed 5 bases from V and 9 bases from J, with 12 bases in between. Germline V gene data show CDR1 as SGHRS and CDR2 as YFSETQ. The CDR3 coding sequence is TGCGCCAGCAGTGAGCCCGGAGGTGAGCAGTTCTTC. Its translation: CASSEPGGEQFF.

This chain links TRBV7-6 with TRBJ2-1; 12 bases agree with TRBD1. There are 14 residues in the CDR3. V dropped 3 bases and J dropped 9; count of bases not matched to a gene: 3. Germline assignment: CDR1 SGHVS and CDR2 FNYEAQ. CDR3: CASSFGTGGVEQFF. In DNA form, the CDR3 reads TGTGCCAGCAGCTTTGGGACAGGGGGCGTTGAGCAGTTCTTC.

The V call is TRBV4-3, the J call TRBJ1-4; D ambiguous. Trimming shortened V by 3 bases and J by 6 bases, and 5 bases separated the two germline ends. The CDR3 runs 12 residues. Germline values: CDR1 LGHNA, CDR2 YSLEER. CDR3 region: CASSQSYEKLFF. The CDR3 nucleotides read TGCGCCAGCAGCCAGTCCTATGAAAAACTGTTTTTT.

This clonotype was seen repeatedly, ten times or more. The gene calls are TRBV7-7 and TRBJ2-5, with 8 nucleotides matching TRBD2. The germline V gene has CDR1 SSHAT and CDR2 FNYEAQ (reference sequence). This CDR3 contains 14 residues. With 4 bases clipped from V and 4 bases from J, the junction kept 5 bases outside the gene matches. The CDR3 here is CASSSSGLGETQYF. The CDR3 DNA is TGTGCCAGCAGCTCCTCGGGACTAGGAGAGACCCAGTACTTC. The full variable domain, rest sourced from reference TRBV7-7 and TRBJ2-5, is GAGVSQSPRYKVTKRGQDVTLRCDPISSHATLYWYQQALGQGPEFLTYFNYEAQPDKSGLPSDRFSAERPEGSISTLTIQRTEQRDSAMYRCASSSSGLGETQYFGPGTRLLVL.

This clonotype has at least ten counts. The V and J genes are TRBV7-2 and TRBJ2-3; D may be TRBD2 (5 bases). Germline V lookup: CDR1 SGHTA, CDR2 FQGNSA. Trimming removed 3 bases from V and 1 base from J, with 14 bases in between. The CDR3 contains 16 residues. The DNA of the CDR3 is TGTGCCAGCAGCTTCGATTTCGGGCGGGGCACAGATACGCAGTATTTT. Protein product: CASSFDFGRGTDTQYF.